The sequence of this T cell receptor (beta chain) was determined in a study of beta chain features in type 1 diabetes. Across the whole study: Cell yields, age and gender were similar between patients and healthy donors. Study-wide findings and caveats: Fewer insertions but more deletions were seen at VDJ junctions in type 1 diabetes patients. Moderate yet significant TCRB CDR3 shortening was seen in Type 1 diabetes patients in all four CD4+ subsets.

Sequenced material consisted of expressed TCRB transcripts (all of the isolated RNA was reverse transcribed). TCRdb's copy holds only in-frame clones and misses some; the assay was immunoSEQ multiplex PCR. The sample shows about 450,000 clones, approximately 10% of them seen only once. The CDR3 sequence is 15 residues long. Germline V gives CDR1 SGHDN, CDR2 FVKESK. V was clipped by 4 bases and J by 3 bases, with 10 bases between them. Sorted populations were all over 95% pure. As concerns this clone: What it binds is not known.

Material for sequencing was naive CD4+ T cells from blood. V is TRBV14 and J is TRBJ2-6; D is possibly TRBD2 (6 bases). This clonotype was sampled from a woman between 18 and 29 years old in good health. The CDR3 reads CASSRTGGGANVLTF. The CDR3 DNA sequence: TGTGCCAGCAGCCGCACCGGGGGTGGGGCCAACGTCCTGACTTTC. The whole variable domain, filled in from reference TRBV14 and TRBJ2-6, reads EAGVTQFPSHSVIEKGQTVTLRCDPISGHDNLYWYRRVMGKEIKFLLHFVKESKQDESGMPNNRFLAERTGGTYSTLKVQPAELEDSGVYFCASSRTGGGANVLTFGAGSRLTVL.